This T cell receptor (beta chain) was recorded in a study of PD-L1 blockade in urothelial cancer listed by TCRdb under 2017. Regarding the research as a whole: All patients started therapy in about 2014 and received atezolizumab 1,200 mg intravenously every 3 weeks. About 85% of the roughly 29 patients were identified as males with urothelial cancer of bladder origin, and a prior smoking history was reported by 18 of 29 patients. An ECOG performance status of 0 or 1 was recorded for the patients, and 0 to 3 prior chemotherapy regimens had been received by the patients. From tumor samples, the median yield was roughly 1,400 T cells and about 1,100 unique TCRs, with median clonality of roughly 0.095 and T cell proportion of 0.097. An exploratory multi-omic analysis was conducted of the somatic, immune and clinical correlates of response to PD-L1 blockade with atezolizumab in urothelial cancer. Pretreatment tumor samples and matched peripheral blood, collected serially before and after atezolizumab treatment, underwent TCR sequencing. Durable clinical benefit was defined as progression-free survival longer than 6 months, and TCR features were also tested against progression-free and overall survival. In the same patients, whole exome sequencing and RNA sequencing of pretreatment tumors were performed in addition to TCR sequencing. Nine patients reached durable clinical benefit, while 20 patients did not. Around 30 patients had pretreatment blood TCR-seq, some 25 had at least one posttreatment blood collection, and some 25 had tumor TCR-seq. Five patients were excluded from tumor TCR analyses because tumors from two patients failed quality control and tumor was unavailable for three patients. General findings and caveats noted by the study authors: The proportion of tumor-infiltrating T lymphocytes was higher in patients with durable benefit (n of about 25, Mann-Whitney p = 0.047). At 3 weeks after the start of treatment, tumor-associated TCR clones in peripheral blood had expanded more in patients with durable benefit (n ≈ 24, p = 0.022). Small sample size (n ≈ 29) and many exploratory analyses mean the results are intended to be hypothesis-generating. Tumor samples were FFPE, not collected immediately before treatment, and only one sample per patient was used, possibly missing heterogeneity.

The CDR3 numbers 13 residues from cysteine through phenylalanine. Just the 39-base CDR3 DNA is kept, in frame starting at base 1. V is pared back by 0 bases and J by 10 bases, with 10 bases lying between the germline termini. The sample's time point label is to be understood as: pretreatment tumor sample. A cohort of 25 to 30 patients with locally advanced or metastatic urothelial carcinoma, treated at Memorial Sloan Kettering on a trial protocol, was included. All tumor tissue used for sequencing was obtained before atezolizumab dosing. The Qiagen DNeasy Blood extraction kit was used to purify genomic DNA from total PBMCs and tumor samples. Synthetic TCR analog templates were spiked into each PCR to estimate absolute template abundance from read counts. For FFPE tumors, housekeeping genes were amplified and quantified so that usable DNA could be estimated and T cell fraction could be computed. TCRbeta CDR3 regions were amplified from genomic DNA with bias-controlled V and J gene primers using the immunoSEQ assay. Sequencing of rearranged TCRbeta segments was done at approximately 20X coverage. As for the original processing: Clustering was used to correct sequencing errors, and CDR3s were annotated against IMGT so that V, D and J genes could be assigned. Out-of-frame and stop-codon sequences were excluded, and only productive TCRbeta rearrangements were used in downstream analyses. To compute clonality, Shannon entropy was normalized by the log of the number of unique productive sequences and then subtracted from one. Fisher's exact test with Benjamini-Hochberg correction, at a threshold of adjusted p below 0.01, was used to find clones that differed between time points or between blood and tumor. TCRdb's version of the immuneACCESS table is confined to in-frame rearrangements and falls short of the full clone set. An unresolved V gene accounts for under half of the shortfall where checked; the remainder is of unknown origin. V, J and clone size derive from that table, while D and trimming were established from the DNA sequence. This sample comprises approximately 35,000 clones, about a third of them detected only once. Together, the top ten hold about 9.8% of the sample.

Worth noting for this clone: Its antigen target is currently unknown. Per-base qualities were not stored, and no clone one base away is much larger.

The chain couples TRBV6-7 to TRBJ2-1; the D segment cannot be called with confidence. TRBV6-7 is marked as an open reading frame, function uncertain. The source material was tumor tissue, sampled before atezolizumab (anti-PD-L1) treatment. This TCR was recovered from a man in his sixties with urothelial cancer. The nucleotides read TGTGCCAGCAGTTACTCGTGGACCTCCGAGCAGTTCTTC. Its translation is CASSYSWTSEQFF.